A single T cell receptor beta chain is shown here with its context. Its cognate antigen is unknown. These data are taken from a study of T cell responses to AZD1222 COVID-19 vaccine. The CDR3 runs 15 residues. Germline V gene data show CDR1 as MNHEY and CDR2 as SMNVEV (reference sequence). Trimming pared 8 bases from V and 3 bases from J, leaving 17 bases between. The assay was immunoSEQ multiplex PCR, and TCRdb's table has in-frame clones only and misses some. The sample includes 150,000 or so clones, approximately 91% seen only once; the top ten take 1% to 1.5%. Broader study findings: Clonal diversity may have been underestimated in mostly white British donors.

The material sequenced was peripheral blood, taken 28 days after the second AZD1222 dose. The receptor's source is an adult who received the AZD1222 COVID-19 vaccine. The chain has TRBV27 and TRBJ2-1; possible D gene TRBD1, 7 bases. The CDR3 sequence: CASHQGGIGYNEQFF. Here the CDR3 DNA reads TGTGCCAGCCATCAGGGGGGAATCGGCTACAATGAGCAGTTCTTC.